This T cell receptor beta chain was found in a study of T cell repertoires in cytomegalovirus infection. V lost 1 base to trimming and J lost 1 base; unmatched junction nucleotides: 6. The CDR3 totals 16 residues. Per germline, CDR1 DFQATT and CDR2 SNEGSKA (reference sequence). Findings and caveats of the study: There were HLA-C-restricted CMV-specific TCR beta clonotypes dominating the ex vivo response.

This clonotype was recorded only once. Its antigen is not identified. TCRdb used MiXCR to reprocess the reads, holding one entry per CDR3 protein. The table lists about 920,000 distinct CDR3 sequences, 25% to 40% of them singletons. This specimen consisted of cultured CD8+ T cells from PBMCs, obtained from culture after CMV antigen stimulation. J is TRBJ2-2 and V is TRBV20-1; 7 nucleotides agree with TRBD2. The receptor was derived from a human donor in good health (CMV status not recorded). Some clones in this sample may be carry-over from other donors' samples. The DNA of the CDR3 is TGCAGTGCTAGAGTTTCCGGGGGGAAGAACACCGGGGAGCTGTTTTTT. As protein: CSARVSGGKNTGELFF.